The 27 T cell receptor beta chains listed next were all sequenced from one sample in a study of blood T cell repertoires in COVID-19. Method: immunoSEQ multiplex PCR; TCRdb's copy keeps in-frame clones and lacks some. The sample comprises 120,000 or so clones, around nine tenths of which are singletons, and approximately 2% rests with the top ten. The sequenced sample was peripheral blood. The receptors were gathered from a woman aged 45-65 years with acute or convalescent COVID-19.

This chain joins TRBV29-1 and TRBJ2-2; the D gene is possibly TRBD2 (6 bases). This CDR3 comprises 13 residues. CDR1 is SQVTM, CDR2 ANQGSEA, per germline. V was shortened by 4 bases and J by 5 bases, with 11 bases between the two germline ends. The CDR3 loop is CSVGAGSTGELFF. The CDR3 coding sequence is TGCAGCGTTGGTGCGGGATCGACCGGGGAGCTGTTTTTT.

This clone came up once. Distinct nucleotide sequences in the sample also encode this CDR3. The chain joins TRBV6-5 to TRBJ1-2, with 9 bases that match TRBD1. The germline CDR1 and CDR2 sequences are MNHEY and SVGAGI. With 5 bases clipped from V and 5 bases from J, the junction kept 6 bases outside the gene matches. CDR3 length: 14 residues. Written as DNA, the CDR3 is TGTGCCAGCAGTCGGGACAGGGATGGGTATGGCTACACCTTC. Its translation is CASSRDRDGYGYTF.

The rearrangement links TRBV29-1 to TRBJ2-1, with D possibly TRBD1 on 6 matching bases. From germline, CDR1 is SQVTM and CDR2 ANQGSEA. This CDR3 spans 14 amino acids. The V gene lost 4 bases and the J gene lost 4 bases, with 14 bases spanning the gap. CDR3 bases: TGCAGCGTTGGTCTCCAGGGGAAATACAATGAGCAGTTCTTC. It translates to CSVGLQGKYNEQFF.

The rearrangement uses TRBV7-8 and TRBJ1-1, with D perhaps matching TRBD1 (5 bases). The CDR3 loop spans 19 amino acids. Trimming removed 1 base at V and 0 bases at J, with 21 bases between. Looked up from germline, CDR1 is SGHVS and CDR2 is FQNEAQ. The CDR3 is CASSLVPSGGAAMNTEAFF. The DNA for the CDR3 is TGTGCCAGCAGCTTAGTGCCCTCGGGCGGGGCGGCAATGAACACTGAAGCTTTCTTT.

V gene TRBV11-3 combines with J gene TRBJ1-2; 8 nucleotides line up with TRBD1. The V gene end was trimmed by 2 bases and the J gene end by 5 bases; junction bases not matched to a gene: 10. This CDR3 contains 16 residues. Germline CDR1 SGHNT, CDR2 YENEEA. CDR3 sequence (DNA): TGTGCCAGCAGCTTATTCCTCAGGGGGCGCGAGTATGGCTACACCTTC. Amino acids: CASSLFLRGREYGYTF.

The chain links TRBV7-2 to TRBJ1-1; D possibly corresponds to TRBD1 (6 bases). The V end lost 7 bases, the J end lost 4 bases, and 16 bases lay between the germline ends. Germline V gene data show CDR1 as SGHTA and CDR2 as FQGNSA. The CDR3 runs 14 residues. The CDR3 region has the DNA TGTGCCAGCATCCCAAGGGGGGGATTCACTGAAGCTTTCTTT. Amino acid sequence: CASIPRGGFTEAFF. Variable domain in full (rest from reference TRBV7-2 and TRBJ1-1): GAGVSQSPSNKVTEKGKDVELRCDPISGHTALYWYRQSLGQGLEFLIYFQGNSAPDKSGLPSDRFSAERTGGSVSTLTIQRTQQEDSAVYLCASIPRGGFTEAFFGQGTRLTVV.

The J gene is TRBJ1-2, the V gene TRBV7-2; TRBD1 matches 12 bases. The CDR3 is 16 residues long. V was clipped by 2 bases and J by 8 bases; unmatched bases: 9. Germline V gene data show CDR1 as SGHTA and CDR2 as FQGNSA. The CDR3 sequence: CASSLLGQGASSGYTF. The CDR3 nucleotides are TGTGCCAGCAGCTTACTGGGACAGGGGGCCTCTAGCGGCTACACCTTC.

The chain uses TRBV24-1 and TRBJ1-5; a possible D gene is TRBD1 (5 bases). With 6 bases removed from V and 7 bases from J, the gap between germline ends came to 18 bases. This CDR3 region has 15 residues. Germline lookup yields CDR1 KGHDR and CDR2 SFDVKD. Written as DNA, the CDR3 is TGTGCCACCAGTCCCTCCGACAGTCAGGCACAGCCCCAGCATTTT. This encodes CATSPSDSQAQPQHF.

J is TRBJ2-7 and V is TRBV30; D is uncertain. Germline V CDR1 and CDR2: GTSNPN, SVGIG (reference sequence). The CDR3 is made up of 14 amino acids. V was shortened by 0 bases and J by 0 bases, with 9 bases between the two germline ends. The CDR3 is CAWSVSTYSYEQYF. The DNA for the CDR3 is TGTGCCTGGAGTGTATCTACTTACTCCTACGAGCAGTACTTC.

The chain employs TRBV30 and TRBJ1-2, with D perhaps TRBD1 (5 bases). The V end lost 0 bases, the J end lost 4 bases, and 12 bases lay between the germline ends. The CDR3 sequence is 14 residues long. Germline values: CDR1 GTSNPN, CDR2 SVGIG (reference sequence). This CDR3 is CAWSVVRAPYGYTF. CDR3 DNA: TGTGCCTGGAGTGTGGTCAGGGCTCCCTATGGCTACACCTTC. Together with reference TRBV30 and TRBJ1-2, the CDR3 gives the full variable domain: SQTIHQWPATLVQPVGSPLSLECTVEGTSNPNLYWYRQAAGRGLQLLFYSVGIGQISSEVPQNLSASRPQDRQFILSSKKLLLSDSGFYLCAWSVVRAPYGYTFGSGTRLTVV.

This clone was observed a single time. The chain couples TRBV19 to TRBJ2-4, with 12 nucleotides matching TRBD2. This CDR3 spans 20 amino acids. The germline CDR1 and CDR2 sequences are LNHDA and SQIVND (reference sequence). Trimming cost V 3 bases and J 1 base; bases outside gene matches: 13. CDR3 bases: TGTGCCAGTAGTATTGAAGGACTAGCGGGGCTTATGCGGGCCAAAAACATTCAGTACTTC. It yields the protein CASSIEGLAGLMRAKNIQYF.

The chain links TRBV28 to TRBJ2-7; D may be TRBD1 (5 bases). The CDR3 extends over 14 amino acids. The V end was cut by 8 bases, the J end by 2 bases, with 16 bases between. Germline V CDR1 and CDR2: MDHEN, SYDVKM. CDR3 bases: TGTGCCAGCGCCCTCGCCACAGGAGCCTACGAGCAGTACTTC. Its translation: CASALATGAYEQYF.

The chain recombines TRBV10-3 with TRBJ2-2, with 8 bases identical to TRBD1. CDR1 is ENHRY and CDR2 is SYGVKD in the germline V gene. Trimming took 3 bases from V and 3 from J; bases not matched to a gene: 0. The CDR3 contains 14 residues. CDR3 DNA: TGTGCCATCAGTGAACAGGGGGACACCGGGGAGCTGTTTTTT. This gives the protein CAISEQGDTGELFF.

The chain carries TRBV19 and TRBJ1-2; 7 bases are shared with TRBD1. Germline CDR1 is LNHDA and CDR2 is SQIVND (reference sequence). V trimming: 6 bases; J trimming: 3 bases; junction bases outside the gene matches: 10. The CDR3 consists of 15 residues. CDR3 coding DNA: TGTGCCAGTAGGACTACAGGGGTTTGGTACTATGGCTACACCTTC. Translation: CASRTTGVWYYGYTF. The whole variable domain, filled in from reference TRBV19 and TRBJ1-2, reads DGGITQSPKYLFRKEGQNVTLSCEQNLNHDAMYWYRQDPGQGLRLIYYSQIVNDFQKGDIAEGYSVSREKKESFPLTVTSAQKNPTAFYLCASRTTGVWYYGYTFGSGTRLTVV.

J is TRBJ2-1 and V is TRBV15; 8 bases match TRBD2. This CDR3 comprises 15 residues. CDR1 is LNHNV, CDR2 YYDKDF, per germline (reference sequence). Trimming at V came to 5 bases and at J to 2 bases, leaving 5 bases not matched to a gene. The CDR3, as DNA: TGTGCCACCAGCCGGGGGGGAAAGACCTACAATGAGCAGTTCTTC. Residues: CATSRGGKTYNEQFF.

The chain links TRBV29-1 to TRBJ2-1, with 9 bases identical to TRBD2. With V trimmed by 7 bases and J by 2 bases, 9 bases remained unmatched. CDR1 is SQVTM, CDR2 ANQGSEA, per germline. The CDR3 totals 15 residues. CDR3 DNA sequence: TGCAGCGGAGGGGGCGGGAGGGTTACCTACAATGAGCAGTTCTTC. Translating gives CSGGGGRVTYNEQFF.

This clone was seen more than once but under ten times. The rearrangement uses TRBV6-5 and TRBJ1-5; D is perhaps TRBD1 (5 bases). Looked up from germline, CDR1 is MNHEY and CDR2 is SVGAGI. The CDR3 is 15 amino acids. Trimming pared 0 bases from V and 7 bases from J, leaving 13 bases between. CDR3 amino acids: CASSYSGLMGQPQHF. The CDR3 DNA reads TGTGCCAGCAGTTACTCGGGACTAATGGGACAGCCCCAGCATTTT.

The CDR3 spells CASSPRGGGTGANVLTF. CDR3 nucleotide sequence: TGTGCCAGCAGCCCACGGGGGGGCGGGACTGGGGCCAACGTCCTGACTTTC. V usage is TRBV7-2 and J usage is TRBJ2-6, with 8 bases fitting TRBD2. The length of the CDR3 is 17 residues. The ends lost 5 bases at V and 2 bases at J; junction bases unmatched: 8. Germline CDR1 reads SGHTA; CDR2 reads FQGNSA.

Remarks on this clone: This sample includes further DNA sequences coding for the same CDR3. The chain links TRBV18 to TRBJ1-2; 8 bases agree with TRBD1. This CDR3 has 15 amino acids. Germline CDR1 reads KGHSH; CDR2 reads LQKENI. V shed 0 bases and J 3 bases; nucleotides not matched to a gene: 3. CDR3 coding DNA: TGTGCCAGCTCACCACCCGGACAGGGAGACTATGGCTACACCTTC. Its translation: CASSPPGQGDYGYTF.

The genes are TRBV29-1 and TRBJ2-7, with 8 positions matching TRBD2. Germline V CDR1 and CDR2: SQVTM, ANQGSEA. CDR3 length: 13 amino acids. V was clipped by 6 bases and J by 4 bases; unmatched bases: 8. CDR3 in amino acids: CSVGTSSPYEQYF. Here the CDR3 DNA reads TGCAGCGTCGGGACTAGTTCGCCTTACGAGCAGTACTTC.

CDR3 coding DNA: TGTGCCTGGAGTAAGATGGGCCGTTCAGAGCAGTTCTTC. This encodes CAWSKMGRSEQFF. The chain carries TRBV30 and TRBJ2-1; D unclear. Germline V gene lookup returns CDR1 GTSNPN and CDR2 SVGIG (reference sequence). V was pared by 2 bases and J by 10 bases, with 15 bases between. The CDR3 spans 13 residues. The complete variable domain, with remaining parts taken from reference TRBV30 and TRBJ2-1, reads SQTIHQWPATLVQPVGSPLSLECTVEGTSNPNLYWYRQAAGRGLQLLFYSVGIGQISSEVPQNLSASRPQDRQFILSSKKLLLSDSGFYLCAWSKMGRSEQFFGPGTRLTVL.

The chain has TRBV6-2 or TRBV6-3 and TRBJ1-5; tentative D call: TRBD1 (5 bases). The germline V and J ends were trimmed by 5 bases and 3 bases, with 20 bases remaining between them. The CDR3 totals 17 residues. In germline, CDR1 is MNHEY, CDR2 SVGEGT. In nucleotides, the CDR3 is TGTGCCAGCAGTACCGAATGGGGGGGATCATACAATCAGCCCCAGCATTTT. It specifies CASSTEWGGSYNQPQHF.

Only one count was recorded for this clone. This chain links TRBV11-3 with TRBJ2-3; TRBD2 agrees at 10 bases. Germline CDR1 is SGHNT and CDR2 is YENEEA. The V segment lost 5 bases and the J segment 5 bases; nucleotides outside the gene matches: 10. CDR3 length: 16 amino acids. The CDR3 is CASSPDSGGAGDTQYF. The CDR3 DNA sequence: TGTGCCAGCAGCCCAGACAGCGGGGGGGCGGGAGATACGCAGTATTTT. Complete variable domain (other parts from reference TRBV11-3 and TRBJ2-3): EAGVVQSPRYKIIEKKQPVAFWCNPISGHNTLYWYLQNLGQGPELLIRYENEEAVDDSQLPKDRFSAERLKGVDSTLKIQPAELGDSAVYLCASSPDSGGAGDTQYFGPGTRLTVL.

The chain recombines TRBV19 with TRBJ1-2; D might be TRBD1 (6 bases). The CDR3 runs to 16 residues. V lost 3 bases, J lost 2 bases, and 16 bases lay in between. The germline V gene has CDR1 LNHDA and CDR2 SQIVND (reference sequence). CDR3 nucleotides: TGTGCCAGTAGTATTGAAACAGGGCAGGGGAACTATGGCTACACCTTC. Protein product: CASSIETGQGNYGYTF. The full variable domain, rest sourced from reference TRBV19 and TRBJ1-2, is DGGITQSPKYLFRKEGQNVTLSCEQNLNHDAMYWYRQDPGQGLRLIYYSQIVNDFQKGDIAEGYSVSREKKESFPLTVTSAQKNPTAFYLCASSIETGQGNYGYTFGSGTRLTVV.

V usage is TRBV7-9 and J usage is TRBJ1-5, with TRBD1 matching 9 bases. J gave up 5 bases and V 2 bases, and 7 bases lay outside the gene matches. In germline, CDR1 is SEHNR, CDR2 FQNEAQ (reference sequence). The CDR3 is 16 amino acids. The CDR3 loop reads CASSLFKTGGDQPQHF. CDR3 sequence (DNA): TGTGCCAGCAGCTTATTTAAGACAGGGGGGGATCAGCCCCAGCATTTT.

The J gene is TRBJ1-5, the V gene TRBV6-2 or TRBV6-3; 9 bases are shared with TRBD1. The CDR3 extends over 16 amino acids. From germline, CDR1 is MNHEY and CDR2 SVGEGT. Trimming at V came to 4 bases and at J to 4 bases, leaving 8 bases not matched to a gene. CDR3 in DNA: TGTGCCAGCAGTTGGGACAGGGCGATGGCGAATCAGCCCCAGCATTTT. As protein: CASSWDRAMANQPQHF.

This clone was seen a handful of times. The rearrangement links TRBV3-1 (or the pseudogene TRBV3-2) to TRBJ1-1, with TRBD1 identical over 8 bases. The V gene end was trimmed by 6 bases and the J gene end by 8 bases; junction bases not matched to a gene: 11. From germline, CDR1 is LGHDT and CDR2 YNNKEL (reference sequence). CDR3 size: 14 residues. The CDR3: CASSPRAGGEEAFF. DNA for the CDR3: TGTGCCAGCAGTCCCAGGGCAGGGGGCGAGGAAGCTTTCTTT.